The entry below gives a single T cell receptor beta chain sequence along with its context. This clonotype has a handful of counts. The target of this receptor is not known. One base away there is no much larger clone; base qualities are not given. This sample is drawn from a study of identical twins (dated by TCRdb to between 2015 and 2016). Broadly, across the study: TCR alpha and beta repertoires from monozygotic twins, unrelated adults of various ages and cord blood were deep-sequenced to test whether fetal clonotypes persist. To rule out contamination, the twin experiments were replicated at different times with different library preparation protocols. Points the paper makes about the study in general: The excess sharing between twins in beta out-of-frame sequences was weaker because fewer shared sequences reduced the signal-to-noise ratio. Invariant T cells such as MAIT and iNKT could partly confound zero-insertion analyses, though diverse VJ usage argued against this for most clonotypes. Because the same donors could not be followed over many years, the conclusions depended on cross-sectional statistical analysis. Compared with coincidental sharing between unrelated individuals, an excess of low generation-probability sequences was observed among out-of-frame TCR alpha sequences shared between twins. Out-of-frame TCR alpha sharing in monozygotic twins was systematically underestimated by recombination models, whereas sharing between unrelated individuals was in agreement with the recombination models. Abundant cord blood beta clonotypes had fewer insertions, young adult naive repertoires showed a similar but weaker trend, and memory repertoires showed no such trend.

Only healthy Caucasian donors were included. The study also sequenced three unrelated non-twin adults: a male aged 18 to 29, a male aged 50 to 59 and a female aged 50 to 59. Using Miltenyi CD45RO+ enrichment and human naive T-cell isolation kits, memory (CD45RO+) and naive T cells were isolated from PBMC. The CDR3 covers 17 residues, taking in both the cysteine and the phenylalanine. Of the read, only the CDR3 DNA is kept; its 51 bases are in frame from base 1. The germline V gene (reference sequence) specifies LNHDA as CDR1 and SQIVND as CDR2. Cut back by 0 bases and 3 bases, the V and J ends lie 15 bases apart. Receptor amplification or capture employed 5' RACE. The run used an Illumina HiSeq 2000. Template switching introduced a universal primer binding site; the final cDNA contained a unique molecular identifier, enabling accurate counting of TCR cDNA molecules. Specific primers in the conserved constant-segment region were used to synthesize first-strand cDNA for TCR alpha and beta chains. To control for contamination, each cDNA library was double barcoded with a SMART-Mk sample barcode plus Illumina barcodes. TruSeq adapter sequences along with Illumina sample barcodes were introduced in two successive PCR steps. The Illumina HiSeq platform was used with custom primers to sequence TCR alpha and beta cDNA libraries. In the original analysis: MiGEC processed the raw reads to extract unique molecular identifiers, while MiXCR was used to determine the CDR3 positions. Recombination models were inferred per individual with the repgenHMM and IGoR tools using an EM algorithm. Shared clonotype analysis was performed with the tcR package in R, normalizing sharing by the product of cloneset sizes. To study raw recombination free of thymic and clonal selection effects, out-of-frame nonproductive sequences were analyzed. TCRdb took the public reads, trimmed them with fastp at Q25, ran MiXCR for clone calling and kept in-frame beta chains. Rows with one shared CDR3 protein collapse into an entry with the most common genes and DNA. The authors' filters were not applied to this entry. The sample table records 420,000 or so distinct CDR3 sequences; under 20% of these occur just once. The leading ten clones occupy 9% to 15% of the sample.

The source material was naive T cells sorted from blood. Sample cell subset or site, as interpreted from the label and publication: cells isolated with a human naive T-cell isolation kit. The chain links TRBV19 with TRBJ2-1; the D segment is perhaps TRBD1 or TRBD2, each sharing 6 matched bases. The TCR comes from a man aged 50 or older in good health. The CDR3 amino acid sequence is: CASSIDPGGNFYNEQFF. The sequenced DNA is TGTGCCAGTAGTATAGATCCCGGGGGCAACTTCTACAATGAGCAGTTCTTC.